Included here is one T cell receptor (beta chain) sequence, with context. This CDR3 is 11 amino acids long. Looked up from germline, CDR1 is DFQATT and CDR2 is SNEGSKA (reference sequence). V lost 7 bases, J lost 5 bases, and 9 bases lay in between. The source of the sample is a study of OX40 agonist ivuxolimab in advanced cancers. TCRdb's copy holds only in-frame clones and misses some; the assay was immunoSEQ multiplex PCR. The repertoire has tens of thousands of clones, 89% of them found once; the top ten carry 0.3% to 0.4%. This specimen consisted of CD4+ or CD8+ T cells sorted from blood, obtained in a trial of the OX40 agonist ivuxolimab. The chain is built from TRBV20-1 and TRBJ2-1; no clear D gene. The sequence came from an adult with an advanced solid tumor such as melanoma, head and neck, liver or kidney cancer. The CDR3 DNA reads TGCAGTGGAGAAAGAAACAATGAGCAGTTCTTC. Its translation is CSGERNNEQFF.